Each of the 13 T cell receptor beta chains below was sequenced from the same sample in a study of blood T cells in healthy people across ages. Primers used in a second PCR of about 6 to 11 cycles were a sample-barcoded 5' primer and a J-beta primer mix. MiXCR, applied by TCRdb to the 5' RACE reads, yields one record per CDR3 protein. The table has about 900,000 distinct CDR3 sequences, roughly 50% seen once. The specimen sequenced was blood. The receptors shown here come from a man aged 25 to 45 in good health.

In its sample, this clonotype was seen many times. The chain joins TRBV5-5 to TRBJ2-5; D is unresolved. The J call may be wrong; the DNA end is better matched by TRBJ2-7. The CDR3 spans 14 residues. Germline CDR1 is SGHKS and CDR2 is YYEKEE (reference sequence). The CDR3 loop is CASSPSTAGREQYF. CDR3 sequence (DNA): TGTGCCAGCAGTCCATCGACGGCAGGTCGCGAGCAGTACTTC.

J is TRBJ2-3 and V is TRBV6-5, with no clear D. CDR3 length equals 15 residues. V was clipped by 2 bases and J by 9 bases, with 18 bases between them. CDR1 is MNHEY, CDR2 SVGAGI, per germline. The CDR3 coding sequence is TGTGCCAGCAGTTACGCGGTCAGACCAGACTCGACGCAGTATTTT. Protein: CASSYAVRPDSTQYF.

Comments on this clonotype: Compared with germline, one end of the junction differs, possibly owing to a read error. This CDR3 is CASKGHVSGTGTQYF. In DNA, the CDR3 is TGTGCCAGCAAAGGACACGTCTCCGGCACAGGTACGCAGTATTTT. The chain is built from TRBV27 and TRBJ2-3; TRBD1 is a possible D gene (5 bases). CDR1 is MNHEY, CDR2 SMNVEV, per germline (reference sequence). The CDR3 has 15 amino acids.

This clonotype was recorded only once. A read error may be the cause here, since a much bigger clone is one base away. The genes are TRBV7-9 and TRBJ2-5, with TRBD1 matching 7 bases. There are 14 residues in the CDR3. The V segment lost 3 bases and the J segment 2 bases; nucleotides outside the gene matches: 3. CDR1 and CDR2 (germline): SEHNR, FQNEAQ (reference sequence). The CDR3 nucleotides read TGTGCCAGCAGCTTGGGACAGAAACAAGAGACCCAGTACTTC. Protein sequence: CASSLGQKQETQYF.

The chain links TRBV6-5 to TRBJ2-3; TRBD2 matches at 8 bases. The CDR3 extends over 14 amino acids. Germline V lookup: CDR1 MNHEY, CDR2 SVGAGI. Trimming at V came to 6 bases and at J to 4 bases, leaving 6 bases not matched to a gene. CDR3 nucleotides: TGTGCCAGCAGACGGGGGGGCGGCGCAGATACGCAGTATTTT. Amino acid sequence: CASRRGGGADTQYF.

Comment on this clonotype: Given a much more abundant clone one base away, this may be a read error. This sequence joins TRBV13 and TRBJ1-4; TRBD1 matches 7 bases. The CDR3 totals 14 residues. From germline, CDR1 is PRHDT and CDR2 FYEKMQ (reference sequence). CDR3 DNA sequence: TGTGCCAACAGCTTAGGGACAGTTAATGAAAAACTGTTTTTT. Its protein product is CANSLGTVNEKLFF.

This chain uses TRBV10-3 with TRBJ1-2, with D hard to call. The CDR3 spans 14 residues. V shed 0 bases and J shed 7 bases, with 12 bases lying between them. Germline values: CDR1 ENHRY, CDR2 SYGVKD. The CDR3 protein is CAISESKGIAGYTF. CDR3 bases: TGTGCCATCAGTGAGTCGAAGGGAATCGCTGGCTACACCTTC.

Regarding this clonotype: One base away lies a much larger clone, so this may be a sequencing read error. The V gene is TRBV12-3 or TRBV12-4, the J gene TRBJ2-1, with 9 bases that match TRBD1. The CDR3 loop spans 14 amino acids. CDR3 in amino acids: CASVRDRANNERFF. The DNA of the CDR3 is TGTGCCAGCGTCCGGGACAGGGCTAACAATGAGCGGTTCTTC.

The chain uses TRBV7-9 and TRBJ2-3; D is perhaps TRBD2 (7 bases). The V and J ends lost 6 bases and 4 bases respectively, with 17 bases between them. Germline assignment: CDR1 SEHNR and CDR2 FQNEAQ (reference sequence). CDR3 length equals 15 residues. The DNA for the CDR3 is TGTGCCAGCAGTCCGGGGAGGGGGAGGTCAGATACGCAGTATTTT. Translating it yields CASSPGRGRSDTQYF.

The gene calls are TRBV4-1 and TRBJ2-5, with D uncertain. This CDR3 is 14 amino acids long. Between the trimmed V and J ends, which lost 0 bases and 2 bases, there was a span of 7 bases. Germline V gives CDR1 MGHRA, CDR2 YSYEKL. This CDR3 is CASSQDHSQETQYF. The DNA for the CDR3 is TGCGCCAGCAGCCAAGATCACAGTCAAGAGACCCAGTACTTC.

The chain has TRBV4-1 and TRBJ1-1, with a tentative D call TRBD1 (6 bases). Looked up from germline, CDR1 is MGHRA and CDR2 is YSYEKL. V lost 5 bases and J 3 bases, leaving 13 bases between the germline ends. The CDR3 contains 14 residues. CDR3 in amino acids: CASSSRTEYTEAFF. CDR3 bases: TGCGCCAGCAGCTCCCGGACAGAATACACTGAAGCTTTCTTT.

V usage is TRBV6-2 or TRBV6-3 and J usage is TRBJ1-2, with D possibly TRBD1 on 5 matching bases. Germline-derived CDR1 and CDR2 are MNHEY and SVGEGT. This CDR3 is 14 amino acids long. Trimming pared 5 bases from V and 7 bases from J, leaving 17 bases between. As DNA, the CDR3 is TGTGCCAGCAGTCTAGGGATGGGGCTCGGTGGCTACACCTTC. It translates to CASSLGMGLGGYTF.

This clonotype turned up a few times. The rearrangement uses TRBV5-1 and TRBJ2-1; maybe TRBD2 (7 bases). This CDR3 has 17 amino acids. Germline V lookup: CDR1 SGHRS, CDR2 YFSETQ. V lost 5 bases and J lost 3, with 21 bases in between. The CDR3 is CASSFGRGTNIYNEQFF. CDR3 DNA sequence: TGCGCCAGCAGTTTTGGGAGGGGGACAAATATCTACAATGAGCAGTTCTTC. Looking up the rest from reference TRBV5-1 and TRBJ2-1 gives the full variable domain: KAGVTQTPRYLIKTRGQQVTLSCSPISGHRSVSWYQQTPGQGLQFLFEYFSETQRNKGNFPGRFSGRQFSNSRSEMNVSTLELGDSALYLCASSFGRGTNIYNEQFFGPGTRLTVL.